This TCR beta chain emerged from a study of OX40 agonist ivuxolimab in advanced cancers. Study background: Ivuxolimab, which is an agonistic anti-OX40 (CD134) antibody, was administered to the patients. Broader study findings: On average, CD8+ T cells showed a greater number of expanded clones than CD4+. CD4+ and CD8+ blood T cells expanded clonally by week 6 at 0.1 to 3.0 mg/kg.

This clone has just a few counts. Its antigen remains unknown. Blood samples were obtained at baseline, cycle 4 day 1, and cycle 7 day 1. The method was immunoSEQ multiplex PCR; TCRdb's version includes in-frame clones alone and lacks a portion of them. The profile shows 70,000 to 95,000 clones, 65% to 90% of them singletons. From germline, CDR1 is LNHDA and CDR2 SQIVND (reference sequence). V lost 10 bases to trimming and J lost 4 bases, with 18 bases between them. The CDR3 is made up of 14 amino acids. The starting material was CD4+ or CD8+ T cells sorted from blood, obtained in a trial of the OX40 agonist ivuxolimab. This chain uses TRBV19 with TRBJ2-3; possibly TRBD2 for D (6 bases). The source is an adult with an advanced solid tumor such as melanoma, head and neck, liver or kidney cancer. The CDR3 is CATSPPGSADTQYF. The CDR3 coding sequence is TGTGCCACTTCGCCCCCCGGGAGCGCAGATACGCAGTATTTT.